Below, 21 T cell receptor beta chains from the same sample are listed, as sequenced in a study of breast tumors, draining lymph nodes, adjacent tissues. TCRdb passed the multiplex PCR reads through MiXCR, listing each CDR3 protein once. The sample lists more than 50,000 distinct CDR3 sequences, over 40% seen once, with about 10% in the top ten. Sequenced sample: breast tumor tissue. These receptors all come from a female donor with breast cancer. Some clones in this sample may be carry-over from other donors' samples.

The sample holds many counts of this clonotype. The J gene is TRBJ2-2, the V gene TRBV6-5, with D hard to call. The CDR3 is 14 residues long. V dropped 1 base and J dropped 3 bases, with 6 bases sitting between them. CDR1 is MNHEY, CDR2 SVGAGI, per germline. In DNA form, the CDR3 reads TGTGCCAGCAGTTACTATGGGGACACCGGGGAGCTGTTTTTT. It translates to CASSYYGDTGELFF.

This clonotype was observed at least ten times. This sequence may be a read error, since a much larger clone differs from it by one base. This chain links TRBV20-1 with TRBJ1-3, with 7 bases matching TRBD1. The germline V gene has CDR1 DFQATT and CDR2 SNEGSKA (reference sequence). CDR3 length: 14 residues. This CDR3 is CSAGAGGAGTTIYF. The CDR3 coding sequence is TGCAGTGCGGGAGCAGGGGGTGCGGGAACCACCATATATTTT.

Notes on this clonotype: A read error may account for a junction end that differs from germline. The CDR3 sequence: CASRSAGWAETQHF. CDR3 coding DNA: TGCGCCAGCAGGTCGGCGGGGTGGGCAGAGACCCAGCACTTC. V gene TRBV5-6 combines with J gene TRBJ2-5; maybe TRBD2 (6 bases). Per germline, CDR1 SGHDT and CDR2 YYEEEE. The CDR3 consists of 14 residues.

This clonotype was observed many times. The chain joins TRBV11-2 to TRBJ2-5; no firm D call. Germline values: CDR1 SGHAT, CDR2 FQNNGV. CDR3 length: 12 amino acids. Trimming removed 6 bases at V and 0 bases at J, with 5 bases between. Here the CDR3 DNA reads TGTGCCAGCAGACCGTACCAAGAGACCCAGTACTTC. It yields the protein CASRPYQETQYF.

Only a few counts were recorded for this clonotype. The V call is TRBV18, the J call TRBJ1-1; TRBD1 agrees at 7 bases. Looked up from germline, CDR1 is KGHSH and CDR2 is LQKENI. The length of the CDR3 is 15 residues. V dropped 3 bases and J dropped 4; count of bases not matched to a gene: 8. CDR3 nucleotide sequence: TGTGCCAGCTCACCGGAGTTGACAGGGACCACTGAAGCTTTCTTT. This sequence encodes CASSPELTGTTEAFF.

This clonotype was seen at least ten times. V gene TRBV20-1 combines with J gene TRBJ1-6, with a tentative D call TRBD1 (6 bases). Germline values: CDR1 DFQATT, CDR2 SNEGSKA (reference sequence). The CDR3 has 14 residues. With 7 bases removed from V and 7 bases from J, the gap between germline ends came to 17 bases. This CDR3 reads CSGPGRGANSPLHF. CDR3 nucleotide sequence: TGCAGTGGGCCCGGGAGGGGGGCAAATTCACCCCTCCACTTT.

The V gene is TRBV10-2, the J gene TRBJ1-2; D is unclear. Trimming removed 3 bases from V and 4 bases from J, with 6 bases in between. From germline, CDR1 is WSHSY and CDR2 SAAADI. The CDR3 length is 12 residues. This CDR3 is CASSDDFYGYTF. CDR3 nucleotide sequence: TGCGCCAGCAGTGATGACTTCTATGGCTACACCTTC.

This clonotype came up many times. The V call is TRBV5-1, the J call TRBJ2-7, with 13 bases fitting TRBD2. The CDR3 runs 20 residues. Trimming removed 5 bases from V and 3 bases from J; junction bases left unmatched: 20. In germline, CDR1 is SGHRS, CDR2 YFSETQ. The CDR3 nucleotides read TGCGCCAGCAGTTTATGGCTCGGGACTAGCGGGATTCAGATCTTCTACGAGCAGTACTTC. It is translated as CASSLWLGTSGIQIFYEQYF.

Points on this clonotype: A much larger clonotype is one base distant, so this may be a read error. The gene calls are TRBV29-1 and TRBJ1-1; no clear D gene. Germline V gives CDR1 SQVTM, CDR2 ANQGSEA. The length of the CDR3 is 13 residues. This CDR3 reads CGARPQEDTEAFF. CDR3 DNA: TGCGGCGCACGGCCGCAGGAGGACACTGAAGCTTTCTTT.

Comment on this clonotype: This CDR3 is missing its conserved last phenylalanine or tryptophan, likely due to a read error. Because the CDR3's place on the DNA is in doubt, the DNA is left out and the CDR3 is given as listed by TCRdb. The V gene is TRBV2, the J gene TRBJ2-6. The CDR3 region is 15 residues in length, termini included. Per the germline V gene, CDR1 is SNHLY and CDR2 is FYNNEI. The CDR3 loop reads CASSHRRAGANVLVL.

This clonotype has at least ten counts. The CDR3 protein is CASSDRVGTGHTF. CDR3 sequence (DNA): TGTGCCAGTAGTGATAGAGTGGGGACAGGGCACACCTTC. The chain carries TRBV19 and TRBJ1-2; 9 bases line up with TRBD1. The V and J ends lost 5 bases and 12 bases, in that order; junction bases with no gene match: 10. This CDR3 contains 13 residues. CDR1 is LNHDA, CDR2 SQIVND, per germline (reference sequence).

At least ten counts were recorded for this clonotype. The V and J genes are TRBV6-1 and TRBJ2-7; 10 bases align to TRBD2. The CDR3 has 16 amino acids. Germline V gene lookup returns CDR1 MNHNS and CDR2 SASEGT. The J segment lost 2 bases and the V segment lost 6 bases, leaving 10 bases of the junction unmatched. The chain's CDR3 is CASSRSGTSVTYEQYF. CDR3 coding DNA: TGTGCCAGCAGCCGCTCCGGGACTAGCGTGACCTACGAGCAGTACTTC.

Concerning this clonotype: Given the absence of the conserved phenylalanine or tryptophan at the CDR3 end, a read error is likely. The chain combines TRBV9 with TRBJ2-7; no clear D. The CDR3 has 13 amino acids. V was trimmed by 4 bases and J by 9 bases, leaving 17 bases between them. The germline V gene encodes CDR1 SGDLS and CDR2 YYNGEE. CDR3 nucleotides: TGTGCCAGCAGCCTCGGTCAGTTCGACGGGCAGTACTCC. It yields the protein CASSLGQFDGQYS.

This clonotype was picked up many times. The chain is built from TRBV9 and TRBJ1-5; a weak D match, TRBD1 (6 bases). This CDR3 has 15 amino acids. Trimming stripped 0 bases from V and 4 bases from J, with 11 bases between. Germline V gene lookup returns CDR1 SGDLS and CDR2 YYNGEE. Written as DNA, the CDR3 is TGTGCCAGCAGCGTAGGCCCTCAGGGGAATCAGCCCCAGCATTTT. Translating gives CASSVGPQGNQPQHF.

J is TRBJ1-5 and V is TRBV7-2; 11 bases agree with TRBD1. The CDR3 length is 16 residues. The J segment lost 11 bases and the V segment lost 5 bases, leaving 14 bases of the junction unmatched. Germline V lookup: CDR1 SGHTA, CDR2 FQGNSA. The DNA for the CDR3 is TGTGCCAGCAGCCCGGGGACAGGGGGAAGCCAAGAGACCCAGCATTTT. It is translated as CASSPGTGGSQETQHF.

Comments on this clonotype: One end of the junction does not line up with germline, which may come from a read error. The rearrangement uses TRBV6-5 and TRBJ1-2; TRBD1 agrees at 8 bases. The CDR3 totals 14 residues. CDR1 is MNHEY, CDR2 SVGAGI, per germline. For the CDR3, the DNA is TGTGCCAGTAGTTACGGACAGGGAGATATAGGCTACACCTTC. Translated, it gives CASSYGQGDIGYTF.

V gene TRBV29-1 combines with J gene TRBJ1-2; possible D gene TRBD1, 5 bases. Between the trimmed V and J ends, which lost 3 bases and 8 bases, there was a span of 13 bases. This CDR3 spans 12 amino acids. Germline V gene lookup returns CDR1 SQVTM and CDR2 ANQGSEA. This CDR3 is CSVEVGGEGYTF. In DNA form, the CDR3 reads TGCAGCGTTGAGGTAGGAGGGGAAGGCTACACCTTC.

Of note for this clonotype: The junction differs from germline at one of its ends, possibly a read error. This sequence joins TRBV7-9 and TRBJ2-5; D is unclear. Germline loops: CDR1 SEHNR, CDR2 FQNEAQ (reference sequence). The CDR3 has 12 residues. The chain's CDR3 is CASSPAQETQYF. The DNA for the CDR3 is TGTGCCAGCAGCCCTGCCCAAGAGACTCAGTACTTC.

The sample holds many counts of this clonotype. The chain employs TRBV28 and TRBJ1-3, with 8 positions matching TRBD1. This CDR3 contains 15 residues. Trimming at V came to 1 base and at J to 3 bases, leaving 2 bases not matched to a gene. Per germline, CDR1 MDHEN and CDR2 SYDVKM. The CDR3 here is CASSLYRGIGNTIYF. The CDR3 coding sequence is TGTGCCAGCAGTTTATACAGGGGGATTGGAAACACCATATATTTT.

This clonotype appeared many times. The gene calls are TRBV6-4 and TRBJ2-2; D tentatively fits TRBD1 or TRBD2 (7 bases each). From germline, CDR1 is MRHNA and CDR2 SNTAGT. The CDR3 covers 19 residues. V was trimmed by 0 bases and J by 3 bases, leaving 20 bases between them. The CDR3 region has the DNA TGTGCCAGCAGTGACTCGGGACTAAAGGGACAGTGGGACACCGGGGAGCTGTTTTTT. Its protein is CASSDSGLKGQWDTGELFF.

The chain joins TRBV5-1 to TRBJ2-1, with 13 bases identical to TRBD2. CDR1 and CDR2 from the germline V gene are SGHRS and YFSETQ. The CDR3 spans 15 residues. V trimming: 1 base; J trimming: 9 bases; junction bases outside the gene matches: 4. Written as DNA, the CDR3 is TGCGCCAGCAGCTTGAGGACTAGCGGGAGACCTGAGCAGTTCTTC. Residues: CASSLRTSGRPEQFF.